This note documents a single T cell receptor (beta chain) sequence. As yet, its antigen is unknown. TCRdb keeps only in-frame clones here, not all; method: immunoSEQ multiplex PCR. The table shows about 50,000 clones, with more than 80% occurring only once. This entry comes from a study of T cell responses to AZD1222 COVID-19 vaccine. General study findings and limits: The study sampled repertoires only after the peak T cell response. Increases in Spike-specific TCR breadth and depth were seen after two AZD1222 doses. A reported finding is that nearly half of spike-specific TCRs target unmutated variant regions.

The ends were cut back, 0 bases at V and 5 bases at J, with 13 bases in the middle. Germline-derived CDR1 and CDR2 are KGHSH and LQKENI. The CDR3 is made up of 15 amino acids. The sequencing used peripheral blood, collected on day 0 of MenACWY control vaccination. The V and J genes are TRBV18 and TRBJ2-5; D remains unclear. This clonotype was sampled from an adult in good health. The CDR3 nucleotides are TGTGCCAGCTCACCACCGGGTTCAGAGAGGGAGACCCAGTACTTC. Translated: CASSPPGSERETQYF.